Presented here are 14 T cell receptor beta chains from one specimen sequenced in a study of blood T cell repertoires in COVID-19. The data were produced by immunoSEQ multiplex PCR, yet TCRdb's version contains in-frame clones alone and is incomplete. The sample yields 95,000 to 100,000 clones, roughly 90% seen once. Sequencing input: peripheral blood. These receptors all come from a human donor with COVID-19, enrolled during active disease. The donor label of this sample is uncertain.

This rearrangement joins TRBV5-1 to TRBJ2-2; 12 nucleotides align to TRBD2. CDR3 length equals 17 residues. Germline loops: CDR1 SGHRS, CDR2 YFSETQ. V was clipped by 4 bases and J by 0 bases; unmatched bases: 4. The CDR3 here is CASSPTSGGTNTGELFF. In DNA form, the CDR3 reads TGCGCCAGCAGCCCGACTAGCGGGGGCACGAACACCGGGGAGCTGTTTTTT.

The genes are TRBV5-1 and TRBJ2-1, with 15 bases matching TRBD2. The length of the CDR3 is 17 residues. Germline assignment: CDR1 SGHRS and CDR2 YFSETQ. The V gene end was trimmed by 1 base and the J gene end by 4 bases; junction bases not matched to a gene: 3. The CDR3 DNA reads as TGCGCCAGCAGCTTGTCGGGACTAGCGGGAGGATACAATGAGCAGTTCTTC. It codes for CASSLSGLAGGYNEQFF.

V usage is TRBV5-4 and J usage is TRBJ2-1; TRBD2 agrees at 8 bases. J gave up 4 bases and V 5 bases, and 8 bases lay outside the gene matches. Germline lookup yields CDR1 SGHNT and CDR2 YYREEE (reference sequence). The CDR3 has 15 residues. DNA for the CDR3: TGTGCCAGCAGTTCGACTAGCGCCAGTTACAATGAGCAGTTCTTC. This gives the protein CASSSTSASYNEQFF.

This CDR3 is CASSLAPSTDTQYF. The DNA of the CDR3 is TGTGCCAGCAGCTTAGCCCCTAGCACAGATACGCAGTATTTT. J is TRBJ2-3 and V is TRBV11-2; D unresolved. The germline V gene encodes CDR1 SGHAT and CDR2 FQNNGV. The CDR3 consists of 14 residues. The V and J ends lost 1 base and 0 bases respectively, with 5 bases between them.

This clone was detected only once. The CDR3 region has the DNA TGTGCCAGCTCACCACTTCCGGACAGGGAAGCTGGAAACACCATATATTTT. It specifies CASSPLPDREAGNTIYF. The chain recombines TRBV18 with TRBJ1-3; 8 nucleotides match TRBD1. The CDR3 has 17 amino acids. Trimming removed 1 base from V and 2 bases from J; junction bases left unmatched: 7. Per germline, CDR1 KGHSH and CDR2 LQKENI.

The chain has TRBV4-1 and TRBJ2-7, with 10 bases aligning to TRBD1. V trimming: 4 bases; J trimming: 2 bases; junction bases outside the gene matches: 5. From germline, CDR1 is MGHRA and CDR2 YSYEKL. This CDR3 contains 15 residues. The CDR3 loop reads CASSPTGGLTYEQYF. Here the CDR3 DNA reads TGCGCCAGCAGCCCGACAGGGGGCCTTACCTACGAGCAGTACTTC.

The chain joins TRBV7-3 to TRBJ1-2; possibly TRBD1 for D (6 bases). This CDR3 comprises 13 residues. In germline, CDR1 is SGHTA, CDR2 FQGTGA. The V and J ends lost 2 bases and 6 bases respectively, with 10 bases between them. The CDR3 nucleotides read TGTGCCAGCAGCTTAGCAGGGGACCATGGCTACACCTTC. It specifies CASSLAGDHGYTF.

The chain recombines TRBV7-2 with TRBJ1-5, with D unclear. CDR1 is SGHTA and CDR2 is FQGNSA in the germline V gene. V gave up 1 base and J gave up 2 bases, with 12 bases separating them. There are 16 residues in the CDR3. CDR3 protein: CASSLGGDPRNQPQHF. Here the CDR3 DNA reads TGTGCCAGCAGCTTAGGGGGAGACCCTCGCAATCAGCCCCAGCATTTT.

The V gene is TRBV6-5, the J gene TRBJ2-1; tentative D call: TRBD2 (5 bases). The CDR3 is 15 amino acids. The V gene lost 6 bases and the J gene lost 9 bases, with 21 bases spanning the gap. Germline lookup yields CDR1 MNHEY and CDR2 SVGAGI. CDR3 region: CASSSLGVRKSEQFF. The CDR3 DNA reads as TGTGCCAGCAGCTCCCTGGGAGTGAGGAAGAGTGAGCAGTTCTTC.

V gene TRBV5-1 combines with J gene TRBJ2-5; a weak D match, TRBD1 (6 bases). Between the trimmed V and J ends, which lost 3 bases and 2 bases, there was a span of 11 bases. The CDR3 contains 14 residues. CDR1 is SGHRS and CDR2 is YFSETQ in the germline V gene. For the CDR3, the DNA is TGCGCCAGCAGCTCCGGACAGAAGCAAGAGACCCAGTACTTC. It encodes CASSSGQKQETQYF.

The V gene is TRBV5-1, the J gene TRBJ2-7, with 7 nucleotides matching TRBD2. This CDR3 is built from 13 residues. Germline loops: CDR1 SGHRS, CDR2 YFSETQ. The junction had 2 bases not matched to a gene; V was cut back by 3 bases and J by 2 bases. CDR3 region: CASSSGLAYEQYF. DNA of the CDR3: TGCGCCAGCAGCTCAGGACTAGCCTACGAGCAGTACTTC.

The chain carries TRBV11-2 and TRBJ1-6; D unresolved. In germline, CDR1 is SGHAT, CDR2 FQNNGV. The CDR3 has 14 residues. V was trimmed by 5 bases and J by 7 bases, leaving 12 bases between them. The CDR3 coding sequence is TGTGCCAGCAGCACGATTCCTGGCAATTCACCCCTCCACTTT. It is translated as CASSTIPGNSPLHF.

V is TRBV2 and J is TRBJ2-3; D gene uncertain. In germline, CDR1 is SNHLY, CDR2 FYNNEI. The germline V and J ends were trimmed by 7 bases and 3 bases, with 11 bases remaining between them. The CDR3 consists of 13 residues. CDR3 coding DNA: TGTGCCAGCAATACGCGTCCGACAGATACGCAGTATTTT. Protein: CASNTRPTDTQYF.

This chain joins TRBV2 and TRBJ1-2, with D uncertain. V dropped 4 bases and J dropped 1 base, with 19 bases sitting between them. Germline V CDR1 and CDR2: SNHLY, FYNNEI. CDR3 size: 17 residues. The chain's CDR3 is CASSVNPPYLDNYGYTF. In DNA, the CDR3 is TGTGCCAGCAGTGTAAACCCACCTTATTTAGATAACTATGGCTACACCTTC.